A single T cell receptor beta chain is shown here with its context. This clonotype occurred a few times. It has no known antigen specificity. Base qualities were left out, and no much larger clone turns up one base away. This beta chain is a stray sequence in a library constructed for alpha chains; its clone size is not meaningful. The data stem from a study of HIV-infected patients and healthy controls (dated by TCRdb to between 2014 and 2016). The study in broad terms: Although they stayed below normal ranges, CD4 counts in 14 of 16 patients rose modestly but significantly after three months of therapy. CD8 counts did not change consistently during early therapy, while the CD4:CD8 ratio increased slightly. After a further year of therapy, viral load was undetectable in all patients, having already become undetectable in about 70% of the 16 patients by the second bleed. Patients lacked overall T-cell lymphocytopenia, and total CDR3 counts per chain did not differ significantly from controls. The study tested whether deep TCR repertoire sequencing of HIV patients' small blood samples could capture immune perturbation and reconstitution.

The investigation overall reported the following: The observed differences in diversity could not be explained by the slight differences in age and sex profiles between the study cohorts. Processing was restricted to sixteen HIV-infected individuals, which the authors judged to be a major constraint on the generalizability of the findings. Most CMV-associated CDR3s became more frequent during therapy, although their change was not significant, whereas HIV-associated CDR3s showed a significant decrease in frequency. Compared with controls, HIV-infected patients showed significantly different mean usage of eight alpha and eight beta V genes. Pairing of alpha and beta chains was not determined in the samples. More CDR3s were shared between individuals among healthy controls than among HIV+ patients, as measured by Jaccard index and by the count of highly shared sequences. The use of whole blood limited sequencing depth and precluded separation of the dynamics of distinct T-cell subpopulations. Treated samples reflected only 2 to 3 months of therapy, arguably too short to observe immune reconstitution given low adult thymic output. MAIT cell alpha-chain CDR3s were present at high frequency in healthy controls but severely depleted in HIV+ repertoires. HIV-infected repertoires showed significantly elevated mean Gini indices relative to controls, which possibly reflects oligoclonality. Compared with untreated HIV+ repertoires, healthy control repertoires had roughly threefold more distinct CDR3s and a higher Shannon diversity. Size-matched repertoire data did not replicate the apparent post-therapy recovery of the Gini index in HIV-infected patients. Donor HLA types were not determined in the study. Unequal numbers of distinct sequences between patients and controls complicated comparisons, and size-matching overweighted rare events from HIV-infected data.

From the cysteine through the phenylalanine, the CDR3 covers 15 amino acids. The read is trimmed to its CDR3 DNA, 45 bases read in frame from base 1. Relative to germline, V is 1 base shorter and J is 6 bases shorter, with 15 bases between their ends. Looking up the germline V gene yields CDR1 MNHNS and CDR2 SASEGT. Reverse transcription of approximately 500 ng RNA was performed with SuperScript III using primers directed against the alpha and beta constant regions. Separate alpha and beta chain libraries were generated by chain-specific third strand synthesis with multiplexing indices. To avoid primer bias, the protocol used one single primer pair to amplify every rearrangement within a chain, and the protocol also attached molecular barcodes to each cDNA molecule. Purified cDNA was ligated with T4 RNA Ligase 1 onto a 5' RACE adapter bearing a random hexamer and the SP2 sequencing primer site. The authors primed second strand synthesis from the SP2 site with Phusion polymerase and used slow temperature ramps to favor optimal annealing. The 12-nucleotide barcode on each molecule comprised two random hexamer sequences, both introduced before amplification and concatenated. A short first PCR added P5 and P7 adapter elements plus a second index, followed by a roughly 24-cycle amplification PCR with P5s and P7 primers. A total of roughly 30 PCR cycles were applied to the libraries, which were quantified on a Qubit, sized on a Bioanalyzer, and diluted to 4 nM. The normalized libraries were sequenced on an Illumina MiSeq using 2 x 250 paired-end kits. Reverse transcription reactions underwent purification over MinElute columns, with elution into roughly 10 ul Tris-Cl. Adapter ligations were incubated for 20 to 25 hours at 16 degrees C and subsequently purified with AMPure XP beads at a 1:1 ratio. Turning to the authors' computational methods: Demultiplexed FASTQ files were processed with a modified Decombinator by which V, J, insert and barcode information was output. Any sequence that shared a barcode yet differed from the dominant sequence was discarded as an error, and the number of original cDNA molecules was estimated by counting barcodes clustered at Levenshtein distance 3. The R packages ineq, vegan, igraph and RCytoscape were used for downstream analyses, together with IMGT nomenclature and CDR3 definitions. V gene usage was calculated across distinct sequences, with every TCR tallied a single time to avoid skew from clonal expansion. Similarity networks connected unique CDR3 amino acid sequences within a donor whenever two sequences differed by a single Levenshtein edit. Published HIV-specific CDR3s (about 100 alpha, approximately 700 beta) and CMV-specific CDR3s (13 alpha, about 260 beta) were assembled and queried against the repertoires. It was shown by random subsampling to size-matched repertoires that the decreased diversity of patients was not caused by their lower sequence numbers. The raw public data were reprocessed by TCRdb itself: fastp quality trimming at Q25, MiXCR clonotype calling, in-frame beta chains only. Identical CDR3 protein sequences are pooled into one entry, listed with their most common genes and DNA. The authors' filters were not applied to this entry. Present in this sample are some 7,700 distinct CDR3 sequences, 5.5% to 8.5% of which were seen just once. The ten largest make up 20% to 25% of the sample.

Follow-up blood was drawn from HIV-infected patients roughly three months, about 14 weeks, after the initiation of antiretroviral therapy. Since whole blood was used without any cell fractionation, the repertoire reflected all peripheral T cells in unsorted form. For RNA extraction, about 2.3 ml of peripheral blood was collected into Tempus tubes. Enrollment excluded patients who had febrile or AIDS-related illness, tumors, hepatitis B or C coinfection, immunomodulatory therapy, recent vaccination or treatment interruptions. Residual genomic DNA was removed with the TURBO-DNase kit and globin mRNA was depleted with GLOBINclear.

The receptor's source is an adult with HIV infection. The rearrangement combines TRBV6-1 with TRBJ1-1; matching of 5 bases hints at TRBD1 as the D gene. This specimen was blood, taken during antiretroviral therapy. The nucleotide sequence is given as TGTGCCAGCAGTGAAGAAATAAGCAGGGTAGCTGAAGCTTTCTTT. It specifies CASSEEISRVAEAFF.